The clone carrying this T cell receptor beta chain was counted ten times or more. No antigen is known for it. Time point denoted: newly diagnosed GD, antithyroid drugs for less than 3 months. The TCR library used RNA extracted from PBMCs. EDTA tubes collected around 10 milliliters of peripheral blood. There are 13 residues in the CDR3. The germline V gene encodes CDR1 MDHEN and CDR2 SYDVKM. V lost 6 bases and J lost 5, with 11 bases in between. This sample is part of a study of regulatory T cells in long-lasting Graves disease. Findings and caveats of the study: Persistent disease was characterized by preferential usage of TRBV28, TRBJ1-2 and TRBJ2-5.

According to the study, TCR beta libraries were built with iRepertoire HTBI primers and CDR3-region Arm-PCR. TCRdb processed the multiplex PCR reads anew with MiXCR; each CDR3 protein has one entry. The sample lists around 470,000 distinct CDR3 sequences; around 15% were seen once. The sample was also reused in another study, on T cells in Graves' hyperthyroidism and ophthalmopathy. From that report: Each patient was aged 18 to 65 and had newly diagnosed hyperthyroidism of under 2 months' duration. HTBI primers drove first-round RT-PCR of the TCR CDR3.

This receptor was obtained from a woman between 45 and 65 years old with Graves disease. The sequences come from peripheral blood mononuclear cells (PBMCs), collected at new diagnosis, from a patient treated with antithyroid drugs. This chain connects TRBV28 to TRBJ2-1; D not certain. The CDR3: CASSLYPNNEQFF. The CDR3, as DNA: TGTGCCAGCAGCCTATATCCCAACAATGAGCAGTTCTTC.